Below are 16 T cell receptor beta chains sequenced from a single sample in a study of cytomegalovirus exposure and HLA in healthy donors. The primer mix had 60 Vbeta and 13 Jbeta primers. Measured with immunoSEQ multiplex PCR; TCRdb has only the in-frame clones, and not every one. The sample has 140,000 or so clones; roughly three quarters are singletons. Sequenced material: PBMCs. The origin of the receptors is a young woman in good health and CMV-seronegative.

This clone was found a few times. The rearrangement uses TRBV2 and TRBJ1-2; 10 bases fit TRBD1. The CDR3 spans 14 residues. Germline V CDR1 and CDR2: SNHLY, FYNNEI. The CDR3 loop reads CAGKGTGETYGYTF. In nucleotides, the CDR3 is TGTGCTGGGAAGGGGACAGGGGAAACCTATGGCTACACCTTC.

This clone was recorded once. The chain has TRBV28 and TRBJ2-7; the match to TRBD1 covers 7 bases. CDR1 and CDR2 (germline): MDHEN, SYDVKM. The V gene end was trimmed by 4 bases and the J gene end by 6 bases; junction bases not matched to a gene: 3. The CDR3 totals 12 residues. The CDR3 DNA sequence: TGTGCCAGCAGTTCAGGGACAGCCGAGCAGTACGTC. The encoded protein is CASSSGTAEQYV.

The chain couples TRBV6-1 to TRBJ2-7; perhaps TRBD2 as D (5 bases). The CDR3 spans 15 residues. Between the trimmed V and J ends, which lost 2 bases and 0 bases, there was a span of 11 bases. The germline V gene has CDR1 MNHNS and CDR2 SASEGT. CDR3 coding DNA: TGTGCCAGCAGTGAAACGAGCGGCCCCTCCTACGAGCAGTACTTC. This translates into CASSETSGPSYEQYF.

This clone was observed once. The chain couples TRBV2 to TRBJ1-2; 11 bases agree with TRBD1. CDR1 is SNHLY, CDR2 FYNNEI, per germline. V was clipped by 3 bases and J by 7 bases; unmatched bases: 10. CDR3 length: 16 residues. The CDR3 sequence: CASSDSPGQGVRGYTF. The CDR3 DNA reads TGTGCCAGCAGTGACTCACCGGGACAGGGGGTTCGTGGCTACACCTTC.

This chain connects TRBV28 to TRBJ2-7; TRBD1 agrees at 9 bases. Losses at the gene ends were 2 bases for V and 4 bases for J; bases not matched to a gene: 6. The length of the CDR3 is 15 residues. Germline V gene sequence: CDR1 MDHEN, CDR2 SYDVKM. This chain's CDR3 is CASSLQQGAGYEQYV. CDR3 sequence (DNA): TGTGCCAGCAGTTTACAACAGGGGGCTGGGTACGAGCAGTACGTC.

J is TRBJ1-2 and V is TRBV6-1; D remains unclear. From germline, CDR1 is MNHNS and CDR2 SASEGT. The CDR3 is 13 amino acids. Trimming pared 2 bases from V and 5 bases from J, leaving 9 bases between. The CDR3 reads CASSEIQNYGYTF. DNA for the CDR3: TGTGCCAGCAGTGAAATTCAGAATTATGGCTACACCTTC.

This clone showed up just a few times. The genes are TRBV6-4 and TRBJ2-3; 7 bases fit TRBD2. Germline CDR1 is MRHNA and CDR2 is SNTAGT. The CDR3 runs 15 residues. V trimming: 6 bases; J trimming: 1 base; junction bases outside the gene matches: 7. The CDR3 reads CASSPTSQGTDTQYF. The CDR3 DNA is TGTGCCAGCAGCCCGACTAGCCAAGGCACAGATACGCAGTATTTT.

This rearrangement joins TRBV9 to TRBJ2-3; 7 bases agree with TRBD2. The CDR3 has 16 amino acids. After removal of 3 bases from V and 6 bases from J, the junction contained 13 bases not matched to a gene. Germline V gene data show CDR1 as SGDLS and CDR2 as YYNGEE. CDR3 sequence reads: CASSAGRALKEDTQYF. CDR3 coding DNA: TGTGCCAGCAGCGCGGGGAGGGCCCTTAAAGAGGATACGCAGTATTTT.

As for this clone: Other DNA sequences in this sample translate to the same CDR3. The chain employs TRBV7-9 and TRBJ1-5, with a tentative D call TRBD1 (6 bases). Per the germline V gene, CDR1 is SEHNR and CDR2 is FQNEAQ (reference sequence). The germline V and J ends were trimmed by 5 bases and 4 bases, with 9 bases remaining between them. The CDR3 is 13 residues long. The CDR3 spells CASSRTGNQPQHF. CDR3 sequence (DNA): TGTGCCAGCAGCCGCACAGGGAATCAGCCCCAGCATTTT.

Only a few counts were recorded for this clone. The gene calls are TRBV30 and TRBJ2-5, with D possibly matching TRBD1 (6 bases). CDR3 length: 14 residues. V was clipped by 7 bases and J by 2 bases, with 17 bases between them. Germline V CDR1 and CDR2: GTSNPN, SVGIG (reference sequence). The CDR3 region has the DNA TGTGCCTCCACCAGGGGCCCGGGGCAAGAGACCCAGTACTTC. This gives the protein CASTRGPGQETQYF.

CDR3 in DNA: TGTGCCAGCAGTGGGACTATTTGGGGCACAGATACGCAGTATTTT. This gives the protein CASSGTIWGTDTQYF. This chain joins TRBV2 and TRBJ2-3; D is perhaps TRBD2 (6 bases). The CDR3 loop spans 15 amino acids. V shed 4 bases and J shed 1 base, with 12 bases lying between them. CDR1 and CDR2 (germline): SNHLY, FYNNEI. The full variable domain, rest sourced from reference TRBV2 and TRBJ2-3, is EPEVTQTPSHQVTQMGQEVILRCVPISNHLYFYWYRQILGQKVEFLVSFYNNEISEKSEIFDDQFSVERPDGSNFTLKIRSTKLEDSAMYFCASSGTIWGTDTQYFGPGTRLTVL.

V gene TRBV10-3 combines with J gene TRBJ1-2; D may be TRBD1 (6 bases). Germline-derived CDR1 and CDR2 are ENHRY and SYGVKD. This CDR3 comprises 13 residues. V was shortened by 10 bases and J by 6 bases, with 18 bases between the two germline ends. In DNA form, the CDR3 reads TGTGCCACAGGGGAGCAACAGGGAGATGGCTACACCTTC. Translation: CATGEQQGDGYTF.

The chain couples TRBV7-8 to TRBJ2-3; D call uncertain. CDR3 size: 14 residues. V was clipped by 1 base and J by 3 bases, with 8 bases between them. In germline, CDR1 is SGHVS, CDR2 FQNEAQ. The CDR3 loop reads CASSLDSWTDTQYF. For the CDR3, the DNA is TGTGCCAGCAGCTTAGATAGCTGGACAGATACGCAGTATTTT.

The chain recombines TRBV4-2 with TRBJ1-2; 10 bases are a match to TRBD1. The V gene's germline CDR1 is LGHNA and CDR2 YNFKEQ. The CDR3 is made up of 15 amino acids. The V and J ends lost 0 bases and 8 bases, in that order; junction bases with no gene match: 6. The CDR3 nucleotides are TGTGCCAGCAGCCAAGATCAGGGACAGGGGTTGGGCTACACCTTC. The encoded protein is CASSQDQGQGLGYTF.

The CDR3 here is CASSPGTGRPLEQYV. The CDR3 bases are TGTGCCAGCTCACCAGGGACAGGGCGCCCTCTTGAGCAGTACGTC. The chain recombines TRBV18 with TRBJ2-7; 9 bases agree with TRBD1. The V and J ends lost 2 bases and 7 bases, in that order; junction bases with no gene match: 9. Germline values: CDR1 KGHSH, CDR2 LQKENI. This CDR3 has 15 amino acids.

In this sample, this clone turned up a few times. This chain connects TRBV20-1 to TRBJ2-3; no clear D gene. The ends were cut back, 3 bases at V and 4 bases at J, with 5 bases in the middle. Germline-derived CDR1 and CDR2 are DFQATT and SNEGSKA (reference sequence). CDR3 length: 11 amino acids. CDR3 bases: TGCAGTGCTAGTATGTCAGATACGCAGTATTTT. Translation gives CSASMSDTQYF.